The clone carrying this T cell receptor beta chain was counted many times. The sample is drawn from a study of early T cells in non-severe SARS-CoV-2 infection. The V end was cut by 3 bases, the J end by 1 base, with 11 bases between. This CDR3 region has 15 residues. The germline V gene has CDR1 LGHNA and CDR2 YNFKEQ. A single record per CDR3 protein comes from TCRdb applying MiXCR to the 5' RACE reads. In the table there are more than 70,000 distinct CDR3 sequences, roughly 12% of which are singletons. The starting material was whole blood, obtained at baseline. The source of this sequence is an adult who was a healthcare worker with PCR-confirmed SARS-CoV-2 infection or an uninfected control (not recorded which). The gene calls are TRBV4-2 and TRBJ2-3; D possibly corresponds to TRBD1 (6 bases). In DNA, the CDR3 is TGTGCCAGCAGCCAGGGGGCCGCTGGCACAGATACGCAGTATTTT. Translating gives CASSQGAAGTDTQYF.